These 28 T cell receptor beta chains were all obtained from the same sample, sequenced in a study of radiotherapy plus CTLA-4 blockade in lung cancer. Generated by immunoSEQ multiplex PCR, the TCRdb table keeps only in-frame clones and is missing some. There are some 110,000 clones in the sample; 70% to 85% occur only once, and approximately 3.5% lies in the top ten. The sequenced sample was peripheral blood, obtained from a patient treated with radiotherapy plus ipilimumab. The receptors derive from a human donor with non-small cell lung cancer that progressed on radiotherapy plus ipilimumab. Some clones in this sample may be carry-over from other donors' samples.

V is TRBV7-9 and J is TRBJ2-5, with D uncertain. V dropped 3 bases and J dropped 2 bases, with 19 bases sitting between them. Germline V gene sequence: CDR1 SEHNR, CDR2 FQNEAQ (reference sequence). This CDR3 has 17 amino acids. The CDR3 protein is CASSFKKGGPQQETQYF. CDR3 in DNA: TGTGCCAGCAGCTTCAAGAAGGGTGGCCCGCAGCAAGAGACCCAGTACTTC.

This clone was seen a few times. The CDR3 nucleotides are TGTGCCAGCAGTTACTCCCAGACCCAGTACTTC. Its translation is CASSYSQTQYF. The chain recombines TRBV6-5 with TRBJ2-5; D remains unclear. The germline gives CDR1 MNHEY, CDR2 SVGAGI. The CDR3 extends over 11 amino acids. V dropped 0 bases and J dropped 6 bases, with 2 bases sitting between them.

This clone appeared a single time. The V call is TRBV2, the J call TRBJ1-2; 9 nucleotides align to TRBD1. CDR3 size: 14 residues. Germline CDR1 and CDR2: SNHLY and FYNNEI. V lost 7 bases to trimming and J lost 3 bases; unmatched junction nucleotides: 6. CDR3 nucleotide sequence: TGTGCCAGCACTCAGGACAGGGGAGACTATGGCTACACCTTC. Protein sequence: CASTQDRGDYGYTF.

The V and J genes are TRBV6-5 and TRBJ1-2; D possibly corresponds to TRBD1 (5 bases). Trimming stripped 8 bases from V and 6 bases from J, with 10 bases between. Germline CDR1 is MNHEY and CDR2 is SVGAGI. The CDR3 runs to 11 residues. Here the CDR3 DNA reads TGTGCCAGCGGGACCCCTAATGGCTACACCTTC. Protein sequence: CASGTPNGYTF.

This chain connects TRBV6-5 to TRBJ2-7; weak D call: TRBD1 (5 bases). Trimming removed 7 bases at V and 3 bases at J, with 10 bases between. Germline CDR1 and CDR2: MNHEY and SVGAGI. There are 12 residues in the CDR3. In DNA form, the CDR3 reads TGTGCCAGCACCGGCGACAGCTACGAGCAGTACTTC. This codes for CASTGDSYEQYF.

This chain connects TRBV28 to TRBJ1-3; D gene ambiguous. Trimming removed 2 bases at V and 0 bases at J, with 5 bases between. The CDR3 consists of 14 residues. The germline V gene encodes CDR1 MDHEN and CDR2 SYDVKM. The DNA for the CDR3 is TGTGCCAGCAGTTTAACGGGCTCTGGAAACACCATATATTTT. Translating it yields CASSLTGSGNTIYF.

The V and J genes are TRBV9 and TRBJ2-4, with 7 bases identical to TRBD2. Per the germline V gene, CDR1 is SGDLS and CDR2 is YYNGEE. The V gene end was trimmed by 1 base and the J gene end by 7 bases; junction bases not matched to a gene: 8. The CDR3 sequence is 15 residues long. CDR3 nucleotides: TGTGCCAGCAGCGTATCCCCGGGGGGATGGAACATTCAGTACTTC. Translation: CASSVSPGGWNIQYF. Together with reference TRBV9 and TRBJ2-4, the CDR3 gives the full variable domain: DSGVTQTPKHLITATGQRVTLRCSPRSGDLSVYWYQQSLDQGLQFLIQYYNGEERAKGNILERFSAQQFPDLHSELNLSSLELGDSALYFCASSVSPGGWNIQYFGAGTRLSVL.

The chain is built from TRBV5-1 and TRBJ2-7, with TRBD1 identical over 7 bases. This CDR3 spans 13 amino acids. Germline lookup yields CDR1 SGHRS and CDR2 YFSETQ. V dropped 6 bases and J dropped 0; count of bases not matched to a gene: 3. The CDR3 loop is CASIGDSSYEQYF. CDR3 DNA: TGCGCCAGCATCGGGGACAGCTCCTACGAGCAGTACTTC.

The table lists this clone with a few counts. This chain connects TRBV29-1 to TRBJ2-3; D is ambiguous. Per germline, CDR1 SQVTM and CDR2 ANQGSEA. The CDR3 extends over 12 amino acids. With 2 bases removed from V and 6 bases from J, the gap between germline ends came to 9 bases. The CDR3 loop is CSVESGSDTQYF. In DNA, the CDR3 is TGCAGCGTTGAATCGGGTAGCGATACGCAGTATTTT.

J is TRBJ2-7 and V is TRBV28; TRBD2 matches at 9 bases. The J segment lost 6 bases and the V segment lost 6 bases, leaving 3 bases of the junction unmatched. The CDR3 is 12 amino acids. Per the germline V gene, CDR1 is MDHEN and CDR2 is SYDVKM. The CDR3 reads CASSLLAGEQYF. For the CDR3, the DNA is TGTGCCAGCAGCTTACTAGCGGGCGAGCAGTACTTC.

The CDR3 loop is CASSGTRRGRPHPPLHF. CDR3 coding DNA: TGCGCCAGCAGTGGGACCCGCAGGGGGCGCCCCCACCCACCCCTCCACTTT. This chain connects TRBV10-1 to TRBJ1-6; 8 bases are a match to TRBD1. Germline CDR1 is WNHNN and CDR2 is SYGVQD (reference sequence). There are 17 residues in the CDR3. J lost 11 bases, V lost 4 bases, and 16 bases had no gene match.

The chain is built from TRBV5-1 and TRBJ2-5; the match to TRBD1 covers 8 bases. J was trimmed by 2 bases and V by 4 bases; bases with no gene match: 1. The CDR3 totals 13 residues. CDR1 is SGHRS and CDR2 is YFSETQ in the germline V gene. CDR3 nucleotide sequence: TGCGCCAGCAGCGGACAGGGACAAGAGACCCAGTACTTC. Translated: CASSGQGQETQYF. Drawing the rest from reference TRBV5-1 and TRBJ2-5, the complete variable domain is KAGVTQTPRYLIKTRGQQVTLSCSPISGHRSVSWYQQTPGQGLQFLFEYFSETQRNKGNFPGRFSGRQFSNSRSEMNVSTLELGDSALYLCASSGQGQETQYFGPGTRLLVL.

CDR3 residues: CASSPGQSGLNYGYTF. As DNA, the CDR3 is TGTGCCAGCTCACCGGGACAGTCGGGCCTTAACTATGGCTACACCTTC. This chain links TRBV18 with TRBJ1-2; the match to TRBD1 covers 7 bases. Looked up from germline, CDR1 is KGHSH and CDR2 is LQKENI. The CDR3 has 16 amino acids. Trimming cost V 3 bases and J 1 base; bases outside gene matches: 8. The whole variable domain, filled in from reference TRBV18 and TRBJ1-2, reads NAGVMQNPRHLVRRRGQEARLRCSPMKGHSHVYWYRQLPEEGLKFMVYLQKENIIDESGMPKERFSAEFPKEGPSILRIQQVVRGDSAAYFCASSPGQSGLNYGYTFGSGTRLTVV.

The chain employs TRBV5-8 and TRBJ1-5, with 9 bases matching TRBD1. Germline values: CDR1 SGHTS, CDR2 YDEGEE. V shed 0 bases, J shed 0 bases, and the junction held 13 bases outside the gene matches. The CDR3 consists of 20 residues. The CDR3 coding sequence is TGTGCCAGCAGCTTGGCACTTGGGACAGGGCCCTCTTATAGCAATCAGCCCCAGCATTTT. The encoded protein is CASSLALGTGPSYSNQPQHF.

This chain joins TRBV4-3 and TRBJ2-1, with 15 nucleotides matching TRBD2. In germline, CDR1 is LGHNA, CDR2 YSLEER. This CDR3 is built from 19 residues. V shed 3 bases, J shed 3 bases, and the junction held 9 bases outside the gene matches. CDR3 sequence: CASSHGLAGGRVFYNEQFF. CDR3 DNA sequence: TGCGCCAGCAGCCATGGACTAGCGGGGGGGCGCGTCTTCTACAATGAGCAGTTCTTC.

The chain joins TRBV4-1 to TRBJ1-5; D might be TRBD1 (6 bases). The CDR3 totals 16 residues. Germline CDR1 reads MGHRA; CDR2 reads YSYEKL. V shed 1 base and J shed 4 bases, with 14 bases lying between them. CDR3 loop: CASSQVWPGDNQPQHF. The CDR3 DNA sequence: TGCGCCAGCAGCCAAGTCTGGCCAGGGGATAATCAGCCCCAGCATTTT.

The chain has TRBV30 and TRBJ1-6; no firm D call. Per germline, CDR1 GTSNPN and CDR2 SVGIG (reference sequence). CDR3 length: 15 amino acids. V dropped 2 bases and J dropped 13 bases, with 21 bases sitting between them. Here the CDR3 reads CAWSSAVRALDPLHF. CDR3 nucleotides: TGTGCCTGGAGTTCCGCTGTGAGGGCCCTTGATCCCCTCCACTTT.

The rearrangement joins TRBV5-1 to TRBJ1-2; D unclear. The ends were cut back, 3 bases at V and 4 bases at J, with 16 bases in the middle. From germline, CDR1 is SGHRS and CDR2 YFSETQ. CDR3 length equals 15 residues. CDR3 nucleotide sequence: TGCGCCAGCAGCTCGGGTAGTGGCAGAGCCTATGGCTACACCTTC. It is translated as CASSSGSGRAYGYTF. Combining the CDR3 with reference TRBV5-1 and TRBJ1-2 gives the whole variable domain KAGVTQTPRYLIKTRGQQVTLSCSPISGHRSVSWYQQTPGQGLQFLFEYFSETQRNKGNFPGRFSGRQFSNSRSEMNVSTLELGDSALYLCASSSGSGRAYGYTFGSGTRLTVV.

The V and J genes are TRBV6-5 and TRBJ2-1; 7 nucleotides line up with TRBD2. V was clipped by 6 bases and J by 2 bases; unmatched bases: 4. The V gene's germline CDR1 is MNHEY and CDR2 SVGAGI. The CDR3 length is 14 residues. CDR3 in DNA: TGTGCCAGCAGCCCGGGACTAACCTACAATGAGCAGTTCTTC. Amino acids: CASSPGLTYNEQFF.

This rearrangement joins TRBV18 to TRBJ1-2, with 9 bases identical to TRBD1. The V gene's germline CDR1 is KGHSH and CDR2 LQKENI. The ends lost 0 bases at V and 4 bases at J; junction bases unmatched: 6. There are 16 residues in the CDR3. CDR3 in DNA: TGTGCCAGCTCACCACCGGAAAACAGGGGGCTCTATGGCTACACCTTC. This codes for CASSPPENRGLYGYTF.

In its sample, this clone was seen a few times. J is TRBJ1-1 and V is TRBV6-1; 7 positions match TRBD1. CDR1 and CDR2 from the germline V gene are MNHNS and SASEGT. J gave up 11 bases and V 3 bases, and 6 bases lay outside the gene matches. CDR3 length: 12 residues. The CDR3 region has the DNA TGTGCCAGCAGTGACTACAGGGGACGGGCTTTCTTT. Translated: CASSDYRGRAFF.

This clone has a single count. The chain carries TRBV5-4 and TRBJ2-1; D not resolved. The CDR3 is 13 amino acids. Germline V gene sequence: CDR1 SGHNT, CDR2 YYREEE (reference sequence). The ends were cut back, 1 base at V and 6 bases at J, with 8 bases in the middle. The CDR3, as DNA: TGTGCCAGCAGCTTGCCAGCGACCAATGAGCAGTTCTTC. Translating it yields CASSLPATNEQFF. The full variable domain, with the rest looked up from reference TRBV5-4 and TRBJ2-1, is ETGVTQSPTHLIKTRGQQVTLRCSSQSGHNTVSWYQQALGQGPQFIFQYYREEENGRGNFPPRFSGLQFPNYSSELNVNALELDDSALYLCASSLPATNEQFFGPGTRLTVL.

Remarks on this clone: Different DNA sequences within this sample yield the same CDR3. The J gene is TRBJ1-2, the V gene TRBV7-2, with D hard to call. The germline V gene encodes CDR1 SGHTA and CDR2 FQGNSA. V was shortened by 2 bases and J by 8 bases, with 9 bases between the two germline ends. CDR3 length equals 12 residues. The CDR3 DNA reads TGTGCCAGCAGCTTAACCGGGAGGGGCTACACCTTC. Encoded protein: CASSLTGRGYTF.

Judged by abundance, this clone is medium-sized (0.01 to 0.1%). J is TRBJ2-7 and V is TRBV19; D is uncertain. Per the germline V gene, CDR1 is LNHDA and CDR2 is SQIVND (reference sequence). The ends were cut back, 2 bases at V and 2 bases at J, with 4 bases in the middle. The CDR3 runs to 12 residues. CDR3 nucleotide sequence: TGTGCCAGTAGTATACAAACCTACGAGCAGTACTTC. Protein sequence: CASSIQTYEQYF.

The V gene is TRBV18, the J gene TRBJ1-5, with D unresolved. Germline CDR1 is KGHSH and CDR2 is LQKENI. V was pared by 2 bases and J by 9 bases, with 17 bases between. The CDR3 is made up of 15 amino acids. The CDR3 DNA is TGTGCCAGCTCACCAAAAAGCAGCGAGAGATCGCCCCAGCATTTT. Translated, it gives CASSPKSSERSPQHF.

The rearrangement links TRBV19 to TRBJ1-1; D unclear. Per the germline V gene, CDR1 is LNHDA and CDR2 is SQIVND (reference sequence). Trimming took 4 bases from V and 4 from J, leaving 13 bases between them. CDR3 length: 14 residues. The CDR3 sequence: CASSRRTGITEAFF. The CDR3 DNA sequence: TGTGCCAGTAGTAGACGGACGGGAATCACTGAAGCTTTCTTT. Full variable domain (rest looked up from reference TRBV19 and TRBJ1-1): DGGITQSPKYLFRKEGQNVTLSCEQNLNHDAMYWYRQDPGQGLRLIYYSQIVNDFQKGDIAEGYSVSREKKESFPLTVTSAQKNPTAFYLCASSRRTGITEAFFGQGTRLTVV.

V is TRBV28 and J is TRBJ1-5; tentative D call: TRBD1 (5 bases). Germline V lookup: CDR1 MDHEN, CDR2 SYDVKM. The CDR3 runs to 15 residues. V was cut by 7 bases and J by 1 base, with 14 bases left in between. CDR3 sequence reads: CASTTGTLSNQPQHF. The CDR3 coding sequence is TGTGCCAGCACGACCGGGACGCTAAGCAATCAGCCCCAGCATTTT.

The chain carries TRBV7-9 and TRBJ2-5; 7 bases line up with TRBD2. The CDR3 runs 15 residues. Germline CDR1 is SEHNR and CDR2 is FQNEAQ (reference sequence). V was clipped by 2 bases and J by 1 base; unmatched bases: 4. As DNA, the CDR3 is TGTGCCAGCAGCTTATGGCGGGGGACCCAAGAGACCCAGTACTTC. This translates into CASSLWRGTQETQYF.